The rows below give T cell receptor beta chains drawn from one sample of a study of T cell responses to AZD1222 COVID-19 vaccine. Sequencing used immunoSEQ multiplex PCR; TCRdb keeps in-frame clones, though not all of them. The sample comprises over 150,000 clones, around 94% of which are singletons, and 1.6% rests with the top ten. Sequenced material: peripheral blood, taken 28 days after the second AZD1222 dose. The origin of the receptors is an adult who received the AZD1222 COVID-19 vaccine. Each CDR3 is given with its conserved first and last residue. The order of the fields is V gene, J gene, CDR3 protein.

V: TRBV7-2
J: TRBJ1-5
CDR3: CASSPWSKGRSNQPQHF

V: TRBV20-1
J: TRBJ1-2
CDR3: CSAREGGGYTF

V: TRBV6-6
J: TRBJ1-2
CDR3: CASTPGRGNNYGYTF

V: TRBV6-6
J: TRBJ1-5
CDR3: CASNRDYNQPQHF

V: TRBV9
J: TRBJ2-3
CDR3: CASSGLAGPRSTDTQYF

V: TRBV28
J: TRBJ1-1
CDR3: CASSPGGRQNTEAFF

V: TRBV7-9
J: TRBJ1-4
CDR3: CASSPGADNEKLFF

V: TRBV5-6
J: TRBJ2-7
CDR3: CASSGGGGDEQYF

V: TRBV12-3/TRBV12-4
J: TRBJ2-7
CDR3: CASSFGTAYEQYF

V: TRBV18
J: TRBJ2-7
CDR3: CASSKTGGESEQYF

V: TRBV27
J: TRBJ1-4
CDR3: CASSLSGDSWSEKLFF

V: TRBV27
J: TRBJ1-3
CDR3: CASSSGGGSGNTIYF

V: TRBV6-5
J: TRBJ2-3
CDR3: CASSYSPGQGDTQYF

V: TRBV5-1
J: TRBJ1-2
CDR3: CASSQNPQGFGYTF

V: TRBV28
J: TRBJ1-1
CDR3: CASSVRDRYMNTEAFF

V: TRBV2
J: TRBJ1-6
CDR3: CASSGGSPLHF

V: TRBV5-6
J: TRBJ1-1
CDR3: CASSFLNSLPGNTEAFF

V: TRBV29-1
J: TRBJ1-1
CDR3: CSVQQGRETEAFF

V: TRBV2
J: TRBJ2-1
CDR3: CASSLESYNEQFF

V: TRBV3-1/TRBV3-2
J: TRBJ1-1
CDR3: CASSPYWQSNTEAFF

V: TRBV19
J: TRBJ1-2
CDR3: CASSIDLVTGRDGYTF

V: TRBV9
J: TRBJ1-6
CDR3: CASSVKGQNNSPLHF

V: TRBV6-6
J: TRBJ1-2
CDR3: CASSLETGYGYTF

V: TRBV27
J: TRBJ2-5
CDR3: CASSFLQGEETQYF

V: TRBV27
J: TRBJ1-2
CDR3: CASRRQGSNYGYTF

V: TRBV5-1
J: TRBJ1-1
CDR3: CASRAGQANTEAFF

V: TRBV29-1
J: TRBJ2-1
CDR3: CSVWTVNNEQFF

V: TRBV7-8
J: TRBJ2-1
CDR3: CASSPPTGVQFF

V: TRBV7-2
J: TRBJ2-3
CDR3: CASSPRWSGGPTDTQYF

V: TRBV28
J: TRBJ1-1
CDR3: CASRDRGAIFGTEAFF

V: TRBV18
J: TRBJ2-1
CDR3: CASSPGTGRGGEQFF

V: TRBV5-1
J: TRBJ2-5
CDR3: CASRSLSTVETQYF

V: TRBV7-9
J: TRBJ1-4
CDR3: CASSSGQGGEKLFF

V: TRBV6-1
J: TRBJ2-1
CDR3: CASSEGVEFF

V: TRBV7-8
J: TRBJ1-2
CDR3: CASRPGTAKGGYTF

V: TRBV5-5
J: TRBJ2-3
CDR3: CASSRRSGGGLSSTDTQYF

V: TRBV28
J: TRBJ1-5
CDR3: CASIVLRGFNQPQHF

V: TRBV25-1
J: TRBJ2-5
CDR3: CASSELMNGETQYF

V: TRBV7-2
J: TRBJ2-6
CDR3: CASSLGLLGANVLTF

V: TRBV24-1
J: TRBJ2-3
CDR3: CATSARYPPTDTQYF

V: TRBV30
J: TRBJ2-3
CDR3: CAWSVTQASTDTQYF

V: TRBV21-1
J: TRBJ1-4
CDR3: CASRVSRPDEKLFF